These 22 T cell receptor beta chains came from one sample sequenced in a study of OX40 agonist ivuxolimab in advanced cancers. Libraries came from the immunoSEQ multiplex PCR assay. This is the immuneACCESS table as TCRdb keeps it, with only in-frame sequences that have V and J called. A part of the clones is gone; compared with another copy, unresolved V genes explain less than half, and the rest is unexplained. The sample table contains more than 85,000 clones; only one count was recorded for 87% of them. Jointly, the top ten make up 0.5% of the sample. Material: CD4+ or CD8+ T cells sorted from blood, obtained in a trial of the OX40 agonist ivuxolimab. Receptor source: an adult with an advanced solid tumor such as melanoma, head and neck, liver or kidney cancer.

As DNA, the CDR3 is TGCGCCAGCAGCTTTAGGGTGGGGGCCATCAACAATGAGCAGTTCTTC. Residues: CASSFRVGAINNEQFF. The chain joins TRBV5-1 to TRBJ2-1; D is possibly TRBD1 (6 bases). V shed 2 bases and J shed 5 bases, with 17 bases lying between them. The CDR3 runs to 16 residues. The germline gives CDR1 SGHRS, CDR2 YFSETQ.

The J gene is TRBJ2-7, the V gene TRBV5-1; the D gene could be TRBD1 or TRBD2 (6 bases each). Germline-derived CDR1 and CDR2 are SGHRS and YFSETQ. V dropped 1 base and J dropped 2 bases, with 13 bases sitting between them. The CDR3 runs 15 residues. The CDR3 region is CASSLMAGTTYEQYF. In DNA form, the CDR3 reads TGCGCCAGCAGCTTGATGGCGGGGACAACCTACGAGCAGTACTTC.

This sequence joins TRBV7-8 and TRBJ1-4; possible D gene TRBD1, 5 bases. The CDR3 is made up of 15 amino acids. With 4 bases removed from V and 7 bases from J, the gap between germline ends came to 16 bases. From germline, CDR1 is SGHVS and CDR2 FQNEAQ. CDR3 in amino acids: CASSSARQGFEKLFF. DNA for the CDR3: TGTGCCAGCAGCTCAGCGCGGCAGGGTTTTGAAAAACTGTTTTTT.

The V gene is TRBV6-5, the J gene TRBJ2-7; D gene unclear. The germline V gene encodes CDR1 MNHEY and CDR2 SVGAGI. The length of the CDR3 is 14 residues. V was cut by 2 bases and J by 3 bases, with 11 bases left in between. The CDR3 reads CASSYGGRDYEQYF. Here the CDR3 DNA reads TGTGCCAGCAGTTACGGTGGCAGAGACTACGAGCAGTACTTC.

This chain joins TRBV15 and TRBJ2-7; D is unresolved. Deletions cut 1 base from V and 4 bases from J, with 5 bases between. The CDR3 length is 12 residues. Germline V CDR1 and CDR2: LNHNV, YYDKDF (reference sequence). The CDR3 region is CATSRARYEQYF. The CDR3 coding sequence is TGTGCCACCAGCAGAGCACGATACGAGCAGTACTTC.

This chain joins TRBV2 and TRBJ1-5, with D possibly matching TRBD1 (6 bases). Trimming left V 6 bases short and J 7 bases short, with 19 bases between. There are 15 residues in the CDR3. The germline gives CDR1 SNHLY, CDR2 FYNNEI. The CDR3 spells CASSKNQGREQPQHF. In nucleotides, the CDR3 is TGTGCCAGCAGCAAAAACCAGGGGCGGGAGCAGCCCCAGCATTTT.

This clone was detected only a few times. This rearrangement joins TRBV9 to TRBJ1-3, with D possibly being TRBD1 (5 bases). This CDR3 comprises 14 residues. Germline CDR1 SGDLS, CDR2 YYNGEE. Trimming removed 4 bases from V and 8 bases from J, with 16 bases in between. The CDR3 protein is CASSRDLLGDTIYF. The DNA for the CDR3 is TGTGCCAGCAGCCGGGACCTCCTGGGGGACACCATATATTTT.

The chain joins TRBV11-2 to TRBJ1-3, with 8 bases identical to TRBD1. The CDR3 loop spans 16 amino acids. Germline assignment: CDR1 SGHAT and CDR2 FQNNGV. V shed 5 bases and J 2 bases; nucleotides not matched to a gene: 8. The CDR3 sequence is CASSKLRGRTGNTIYF. CDR3 in DNA: TGTGCCAGCAGCAAGCTCAGGGGGCGAACTGGAAACACCATATATTTT.

V usage is TRBV7-9 and J usage is TRBJ1-1; TRBD1 might be the D (5 bases). The germline V and J ends were trimmed by 4 bases and 3 bases, with 9 bases remaining between them. Germline CDR1 SEHNR, CDR2 FQNEAQ (reference sequence). The CDR3 sequence is 13 residues long. The CDR3 protein is CASSSQQDTEAFF. The DNA for the CDR3 is TGTGCCAGCAGCTCACAACAGGACACTGAAGCTTTCTTT. Looking up the rest from reference TRBV7-9 and TRBJ1-1 gives the full variable domain: DTGVSQNPRHKITKRGQNVTFRCDPISEHNRLYWYRQTLGQGPEFLTYFQNEAQLEKSRLLSDRFSAERPKGSFSTLEIQRTEQGDSAMYLCASSSQQDTEAFFGQGTRLTVV.

The V and J genes are TRBV7-2 and TRBJ1-5; no reliable D call. Between the trimmed V and J ends, which lost 3 bases and 9 bases, there was a span of 12 bases. The CDR3 totals 13 residues. Per the germline V gene, CDR1 is SGHTA and CDR2 is FQGNSA. The CDR3 DNA follows: TGTGCCAGCAGCTTCGACGGTTCCGCGCCCCAGCATTTT. Protein sequence: CASSFDGSAPQHF.

The chain couples TRBV9 to TRBJ2-6, with D perhaps assigned TRBD1 or TRBD2 (6 bases each). The CDR3 has 16 amino acids. Germline values: CDR1 SGDLS, CDR2 YYNGEE. V was cut by 0 bases and J by 4 bases, with 11 bases left in between. The CDR3 loop reads CASSVDWGAGANVLTF. CDR3 DNA: TGTGCCAGCAGCGTAGATTGGGGGGCCGGGGCCAACGTCCTGACTTTC.

This chain uses TRBV19 with TRBJ2-5; D ambiguous. Germline CDR1 LNHDA, CDR2 SQIVND (reference sequence). Trimming cost V 8 bases and J 0 bases, with 7 bases left between them. This CDR3 has 12 amino acids. CDR3 in DNA: TGTGCCAGTTCCAGGAACCAAGAGACCCAGTACTTC. Translation gives CASSRNQETQYF.

The chain carries TRBV21-1 and TRBJ1-1. TRBV21-1 is assigned pseudogene status. The CDR3 is 15 residues long. This chain's CDR3 is CASSPRWGADTEAFF. In DNA, the CDR3 is TGTGCCAGCAGCCCCCGGTGGGGGGCGGACACTGAAGCTTTCTTT.

This clone was seen ten or more times. This chain connects TRBV2 to TRBJ1-4; maybe TRBD1 (6 bases). The CDR3 has 15 residues. The germline V gene has CDR1 SNHLY and CDR2 FYNNEI. The germline V and J ends were trimmed by 7 bases and 7 bases, with 19 bases remaining between them. As DNA, the CDR3 is TGTGCCAGCAATTACCGACAGGCCGGGGGTGAAAAACTGTTTTTT. Protein: CASNYRQAGGEKLFF.

The chain carries TRBV7-3 and TRBJ2-5; D is perhaps TRBD1 (5 bases). Trimming removed 3 bases at V and 5 bases at J, with 10 bases between. This CDR3 has 13 amino acids. The germline gives CDR1 SGHTA, CDR2 FQGTGA. The CDR3 nucleotides read TGTGCCAGCAGCTTTCAGGGTTACGAGACCCAGTACTTC. As protein: CASSFQGYETQYF.

The chain is built from TRBV5-1 and TRBJ2-5, with 9 positions matching TRBD1. J lost 1 base, V lost 5 bases, and 3 bases had no gene match. The CDR3 has 14 amino acids. Per germline, CDR1 SGHRS and CDR2 YFSETQ. The CDR3 loop reads CASRSQGAQETQYF. CDR3 DNA sequence: TGCGCCAGCAGATCACAGGGGGCCCAAGAGACCCAGTACTTC.

The rearrangement uses TRBV7-3 and TRBJ2-1; D remains ambiguous. Trimming removed 1 base from V and 3 bases from J, with 7 bases in between. The CDR3 sequence is 14 residues long. Germline V lookup: CDR1 SGHTA, CDR2 FQGTGA. CDR3 region: CASSLIGSYNEQFF. CDR3 DNA: TGTGCCAGCAGCTTAATCGGCAGCTACAATGAGCAGTTCTTC.

Regarding this clone: One end of the junction is discordant with germline, which a read error may explain. The rearrangement uses TRBV6-5 and TRBJ1-1, with D unclear. CDR3 length: 12 residues. Germline assignment: CDR1 MNHEY and CDR2 SVGAGI. CDR3 nucleotides: TGTGCCACCAGTGGGAGGAACACTGAAGCTTTCTTT. Amino acids: CATSGRNTEAFF.

The V gene is TRBV10-3, the J gene TRBJ2-7; 9 bases agree with TRBD2. This CDR3 spans 16 amino acids. Trimming cost V 10 bases and J 2 bases; bases outside gene matches: 15. Looked up from germline, CDR1 is ENHRY and CDR2 is SYGVKD. CDR3 bases: TGTGCCACCGCTCTTAGGAGCGGGGGGCCGGCCTACGAGCAGTACTTC. As protein: CATALRSGGPAYEQYF.

V usage is TRBV5-1 and J usage is TRBJ1-5; 10 nucleotides match TRBD1. CDR1 SGHRS and CDR2 YFSETQ come from the germline V gene. After removal of 4 bases from V and 5 bases from J, the junction contained 3 bases not matched to a gene. CDR3 size: 14 residues. CDR3 loop: CASSPGTGDQPQHF. The CDR3 DNA reads TGCGCCAGCAGCCCTGGGACAGGGGATCAGCCCCAGCATTTT.

The genes are TRBV6-6 and TRBJ2-1, with 7 nucleotides matching TRBD2. Germline trimming cut 5 bases from V and 5 bases from J; bases unmatched to any gene: 9. Germline CDR1 and CDR2: MNHNY and SVGAGI (reference sequence). This CDR3 has 15 amino acids. The DNA for the CDR3 is TGTGCCAGCAGTGACTTAAGTGGGGGGGACAATGAGCAGTTCTTC. As protein: CASSDLSGGDNEQFF.

The chain links TRBV19 to TRBJ1-1; 8 bases map to TRBD1. This CDR3 has 14 residues. With 6 bases clipped from V and 6 bases from J, the junction kept 9 bases outside the gene matches. Germline assignment: CDR1 LNHDA and CDR2 SQIVND (reference sequence). CDR3 bases: TGTGCCAGTAGATCGGACAGGGCTATTTCTGAAGCTTTCTTT. It encodes CASRSDRAISEAFF.